Listed below are T cell receptor beta chains from one sample, sequenced in a study of control samples from healthy donors and cancer patients. Assay used: immunoSEQ multiplex PCR; TCRdb lists only in-frame clones, some missing. The table shows approximately 140,000 clones, with about 90% occurring only once. The material sequenced was blood. The receptors were sampled from a man aged 18 to 29 in good health. Both conserved end residues are part of each CDR3. The D gene is left open where the match is weak. The size field is filled for only some rows; it gives once, few, many or a size class.

J gene: TRBJ1-1
clone size: NA
V gene: TRBV6-6
D gene: TRBD1
CDR3 protein: CASSPPTGEDTEAFF
CDR3 DNA: TGTGCCAGCAGTCCCCCGACAGGGGAGGACACTGAAGCTTTCTTT

J gene: TRBJ2-5
clone size: NA
V gene: TRBV12-3/TRBV12-4
D gene: NA
CDR3 protein: CASRHVETQYF
CDR3 DNA: TGTGCCAGCAGGCATGTGGAGACCCAGTACTTC

J gene: TRBJ1-2
clone size: NA
V gene: TRBV7-2
D gene: TRBD1
CDR3 protein: CASSKPGQDYGYTF
CDR3 DNA: TGTGCCAGCAGCAAACCGGGACAGGACTATGGCTACACCTTC

J gene: TRBJ1-1
clone size: NA
V gene: TRBV27
D gene: TRBD1
CDR3 protein: CASSPSPGGRNTEAFF
CDR3 DNA: TGTGCCAGCAGTCCCTCCCCAGGGGGAAGGAACACTGAAGCTTTCTTT

J gene: TRBJ2-3
clone size: NA
V gene: TRBV10-1
D gene: NA
CDR3 protein: CARRVASTDTQYF
CDR3 DNA: TGCGCCAGACGGGTAGCAAGCACAGATACGCAGTATTTT

J gene: TRBJ2-7
clone size: NA
V gene: TRBV4-2
D gene: TRBD1
CDR3 protein: CASSQGTGGTYEQYF
CDR3 DNA: TGTGCCAGCAGCCAAGGGACAGGGGGAACATACGAGCAGTACTTC

J gene: TRBJ2-1
clone size: NA
V gene: TRBV7-2
D gene: NA
CDR3 protein: CASSLAGDHSYNEQFF
CDR3 DNA: TGTGCCAGCAGCTTAGCGGGGGACCACTCCTACAATGAGCAGTTCTTC

J gene: TRBJ2-2
clone size: NA
V gene: TRBV30
D gene: NA
CDR3 protein: CAWDPRGSAGELFF
CDR3 DNA: TGTGCCTGGGACCCTAGGGGTTCGGCCGGGGAGCTGTTTTTT

J gene: TRBJ2-7
clone size: NA
V gene: TRBV6-5
D gene: NA
CDR3 protein: CASSYGDPGKQYF
CDR3 DNA: TGTGCCAGCAGTTACGGGGACCCCGGAAAGCAGTACTTC

J gene: TRBJ2-3
clone size: NA
V gene: TRBV19
D gene: NA
CDR3 protein: CASSEDFGTDTQYF
CDR3 DNA: TGTGCCAGTAGTGAGGATTTTGGTACAGATACGCAGTATTTT

J gene: TRBJ2-7
clone size: NA
V gene: TRBV6-2/TRBV6-3
D gene: NA
CDR3 protein: CASSFRPLTSYEQYF
CDR3 DNA: TGTGCCAGCAGCTTCCGGCCACTCACCTCCTACGAGCAGTACTTC

J gene: TRBJ2-1
clone size: NA
V gene: TRBV6-5
D gene: NA
CDR3 protein: CASVRGVGADEQFF
CDR3 DNA: TGTGCCAGCGTTCGAGGGGTGGGGGCCGATGAGCAGTTCTTC

J gene: TRBJ1-2
clone size: NA
V gene: TRBV2
D gene: NA
CDR3 protein: CASSAESAIWANYGYTF
CDR3 DNA: TGTGCCAGCAGTGCTGAGTCCGCGATATGGGCTAACTATGGCTACACCTTC

J gene: TRBJ1-3
clone size: NA
V gene: TRBV7-2
D gene: NA
CDR3 protein: CASSLSYSTAISGNTIYF
CDR3 DNA: TGTGCCAGCAGCTTATCGTACTCCACGGCAATCTCTGGAAACACCATATATTTT

J gene: TRBJ1-6
clone size: NA
V gene: TRBV3-1/TRBV3-2
D gene: NA
CDR3 protein: CASSQRLEQGGSPLHF
CDR3 DNA: TGTGCCAGCAGCCAAAGATTGGAACAGGGTGGGTCACCCCTCCACTTT

J gene: TRBJ2-7
clone size: NA
V gene: TRBV5-4
D gene: TRBD2
CDR3 protein: CASSLERLAGGAEQYF
CDR3 DNA: TGTGCCAGCAGCTTGGAACGACTAGCGGGGGGGGCCGAGCAGTACTTC

J gene: TRBJ1-5
clone size: NA
V gene: TRBV28
D gene: NA
CDR3 protein: CASSRTHQPQHF
CDR3 DNA: TGTGCCAGCAGCCGGACACATCAGCCCCAGCATTTT

J gene: TRBJ1-2
clone size: NA
V gene: TRBV7-2
D gene: TRBD1
CDR3 protein: CASSLVTGQGGGGYTF
CDR3 DNA: TGTGCCAGCAGCTTAGTAACGGGACAGGGGGGTGGTGGCTACACCTTC

J gene: TRBJ2-7
clone size: NA
V gene: TRBV29-1
D gene: TRBD2
CDR3 protein: CSVNAGGVGEQYF
CDR3 DNA: TGCAGCGTTAACGCGGGGGGTGTTGGGGAGCAGTACTTC

J gene: TRBJ2-2
clone size: NA
V gene: TRBV30
D gene: TRBD2
CDR3 protein: CAWGTSTGELFF
CDR3 DNA: TGTGCCTGGGGGACTAGCACCGGGGAGCTGTTTTTT

J gene: TRBJ2-2
clone size: NA
V gene: TRBV2
D gene: NA
CDR3 protein: CASSEVSDTGELFF
CDR3 DNA: TGTGCCAGCAGTGAGGTGTCGGACACCGGGGAGCTGTTTTTT

J gene: TRBJ1-4
clone size: NA
V gene: TRBV5-1
D gene: TRBD1
CDR3 protein: CASNLQGAEDEKLFF
CDR3 DNA: TGCGCCAGCAACTTACAGGGGGCCGAGGATGAAAAACTGTTTTTT

J gene: TRBJ2-1
clone size: NA
V gene: TRBV19
D gene: NA
CDR3 protein: CASSSGLGNNEQFF
CDR3 DNA: TGTGCCAGTAGTAGTGGACTCGGAAACAATGAGCAGTTCTTC

J gene: TRBJ1-2
clone size: NA
V gene: TRBV6-2/TRBV6-3
D gene: NA
CDR3 protein: CASSYSGSGLYGYTF
CDR3 DNA: TGTGCCAGCAGTTACTCAGGATCAGGGCTCTATGGCTACACCTTC

J gene: TRBJ2-2
clone size: NA
V gene: TRBV11-2
D gene: TRBD2
CDR3 protein: CASSLDRVAGEFNTGELFF
CDR3 DNA: TGTGCCAGCAGCTTAGATCGGGTAGCGGGGGAATTTAACACCGGGGAGCTGTTTTTT

J gene: TRBJ1-2
clone size: once
V gene: TRBV6-1
D gene: NA
CDR3 protein: CASSETQGGGYTF
CDR3 DNA: TGTGCCAGCAGTGAAACACAGGGAGGAGGCTACACCTTC

J gene: TRBJ2-2
clone size: NA
V gene: TRBV12-1
D gene: NA
CDR3 protein: CASSFQESGELFF
CDR3 DNA: TGTGCCAGCAGCTTTCAGGAGAGCGGGGAGCTGTTTTTT

J gene: TRBJ2-7
clone size: NA
V gene: TRBV5-4
D gene: TRBD2
CDR3 protein: CASSWGPSGGEVEQYF
CDR3 DNA: TGTGCCAGCAGCTGGGGTCCTAGCGGGGGGGAGGTAGAGCAGTACTTC

J gene: TRBJ1-5
clone size: once
V gene: TRBV5-1
D gene: NA
CDR3 protein: CASSSGVSGTHVYSNQPQHF
CDR3 DNA: TGCGCCAGCAGCTCGGGGGTCTCCGGGACACACGTTTATAGCAATCAGCCCCAGCATTTT

J gene: TRBJ1-1
clone size: NA
V gene: TRBV6-5
D gene: NA
CDR3 protein: CASSYSGGLGHTEAFF
CDR3 DNA: TGTGCCAGCAGTTACTCGGGGGGGCTCGGGCACACTGAAGCTTTCTTT

J gene: TRBJ1-5
clone size: NA
V gene: TRBV29-1
D gene: NA
CDR3 protein: CSVAGGVGQPQHF
CDR3 DNA: TGCAGCGTAGCTGGGGGGGTCGGCCAGCCCCAGCATTTT

J gene: TRBJ1-2
clone size: medium-sized
V gene: TRBV13
D gene: TRBD1
CDR3 protein: CASSTWTGGGYGYTF
CDR3 DNA: TGTGCCAGCAGCACATGGACAGGGGGCGGCTATGGCTACACCTTC

J gene: TRBJ1-4
clone size: NA
V gene: TRBV4-1
D gene: NA
CDR3 protein: CASSRTAATNEKLFF
CDR3 DNA: TGCGCCAGCAGCCGCACCGCGGCAACTAATGAAAAACTGTTTTTT

J gene: TRBJ2-7
clone size: NA
V gene: TRBV6-5
D gene: NA
CDR3 protein: CASTRREGDGYEQYF
CDR3 DNA: TGTGCCAGCACCCGAAGGGAAGGGGACGGCTACGAGCAGTACTTC

J gene: TRBJ2-7
clone size: few
V gene: TRBV4-2
D gene: NA
CDR3 protein: CASSLANTGGDPKQYF
CDR3 DNA: TGTGCCAGCAGCCTCGCGAATACAGGGGGGGATCCTAAGCAGTACTTC

J gene: TRBJ1-5
clone size: NA
V gene: TRBV30
D gene: NA
CDR3 protein: CAWSVGVAGRQPQHF
CDR3 DNA: TGTGCCTGGAGTGTAGGGGTGGCAGGGCGGCAGCCCCAGCATTTT

J gene: TRBJ1-1
clone size: once
V gene: TRBV11-2
D gene: TRBD1
CDR3 protein: CASRDREGTEAFF
CDR3 DNA: TGTGCCAGCAGAGACAGGGAAGGCACTGAAGCTTTCTTT

J gene: TRBJ1-2
clone size: NA
V gene: TRBV5-1
D gene: NA
CDR3 protein: CASNVGGGYGYTF
CDR3 DNA: TGCGCCAGCAACGTCGGCGGCGGCTATGGCTACACCTTC

J gene: TRBJ1-2
clone size: NA
V gene: TRBV9
D gene: NA
CDR3 protein: CASSSTSNPYGYTF
CDR3 DNA: TGTGCCAGCAGCTCCACTTCAAACCCCTATGGCTACACCTTC

J gene: TRBJ1-2
clone size: NA
V gene: TRBV19
D gene: NA
CDR3 protein: CASSDRFFGYTF
CDR3 DNA: TGTGCCAGTAGCGACAGATTCTTCGGCTACACCTTC